This T cell receptor beta chain was profiled in a study of Graves' ophthalmopathy and Graves' hyperthyroidism. As the template, RNA transcripts were used to amplify TCR beta CDR3 regions. The library came from an HTBI-primed first-round RT-PCR and a second-round multiplex PCR. TCRdb called the multiplex PCR reads again in MiXCR, with one record for every CDR3 protein. The sample has approximately 460,000 distinct CDR3 sequences; approximately 14% are singletons. Many counts were recorded for this clonotype. V shed 1 base and J shed 5 bases, with 19 bases lying between them. CDR1 and CDR2 (germline): KGHDR, SFDVKD. CDR3 length: 17 amino acids.

Material: blood. The V gene is TRBV24-1, the J gene TRBJ1-2; no clear D. This clonotype was sampled from a woman between 25 and 40 years old with Graves' ophthalmopathy. The CDR3 nucleotides read TGTGCCACCAGTGATTTCTCTATGGGCCTCGCCCTATATGGCTACACCTTC. It specifies CATSDFSMGLALYGYTF.